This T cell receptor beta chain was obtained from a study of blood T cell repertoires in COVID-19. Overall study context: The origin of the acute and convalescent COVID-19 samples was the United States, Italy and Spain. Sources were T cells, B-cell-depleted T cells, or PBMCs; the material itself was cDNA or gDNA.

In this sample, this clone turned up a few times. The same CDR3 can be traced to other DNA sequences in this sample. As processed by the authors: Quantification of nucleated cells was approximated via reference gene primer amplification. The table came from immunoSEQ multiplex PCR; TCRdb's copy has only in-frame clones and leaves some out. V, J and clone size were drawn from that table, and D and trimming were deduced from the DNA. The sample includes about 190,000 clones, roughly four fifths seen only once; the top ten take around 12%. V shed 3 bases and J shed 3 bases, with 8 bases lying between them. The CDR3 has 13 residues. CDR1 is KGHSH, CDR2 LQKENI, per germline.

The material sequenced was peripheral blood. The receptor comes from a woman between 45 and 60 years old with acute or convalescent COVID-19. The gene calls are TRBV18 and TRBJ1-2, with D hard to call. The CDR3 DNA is TGTGCCAGCTCACCGGTCGAGGACTATGGCTACACCTTC. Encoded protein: CASSPVEDYGYTF.